A single sample is the source of the 28 T cell receptor beta chains below, sequenced in a study of shared clonotypes between healthy human individuals. As defined, naive CD8 cells were CD45RO-negative and positively selected for CCR7, with terminally differentiated effector memory CD45RA+ cells excluded. Profiling relied on immunoSEQ multiplex PCR, and the TCRdb table lists in-frame clones only, not all of them. The repertoire holds around 2,000,000 clones, with 85% to 95% as singletons. Sequencing was done on a sample of naive CD8+ T cells from PBMCs. The receptors shown here come from a man between 18 and 35 years old in good health. Some clones in this sample may be carry-over from other donors' samples.

The V and J genes are TRBV2 and TRBJ2-7, with TRBD2 as a possible D gene (5 bases). Trimming shortened V by 3 bases and J by 5 bases, and 11 bases separated the two germline ends. CDR3 length equals 13 residues. Germline CDR1 reads SNHLY; CDR2 reads FYNNEI. The CDR3 region has the DNA TGTGCCAGCAGTGATGGGGTCGGGAACGAGCAGTACTTC. It yields the protein CASSDGVGNEQYF.

The chain is built from TRBV7-2 and TRBJ2-7; 10 bases are shared with TRBD1. The junction had 5 bases not matched to a gene; V was cut back by 6 bases and J by 6 bases. The CDR3 has 13 residues. CDR1 and CDR2 (germline): SGHTA, FQGNSA. The CDR3 nucleotides are TGTGCCAGCAGGGACAGGGGGTTTCGCGAGCAGTACTTC. Translated, it gives CASRDRGFREQYF.

The V and J genes are TRBV19 and TRBJ1-1; D uncertain. The length of the CDR3 is 17 residues. The V gene lost 1 base and the J gene lost 0 bases, with 15 bases spanning the gap. Germline-derived CDR1 and CDR2 are LNHDA and SQIVND (reference sequence). The DNA for the CDR3 is TGTGCCAGTAGTATAGGGGCCGGGCTCCTCATGAACACTGAAGCTTTCTTT. It translates to CASSIGAGLLMNTEAFF.

This sequence joins TRBV29-1 and TRBJ2-1; TRBD1 matches 12 bases. After removal of 4 bases from V and 8 bases from J, the junction contained 6 bases not matched to a gene. The CDR3 runs 14 residues. The germline V gene encodes CDR1 SQVTM and CDR2 ANQGSEA. In DNA, the CDR3 is TGCAGCGTTGCCGGGACAGGGGGCTGGGATGAGCAGTTCTTC. Translating gives CSVAGTGGWDEQFF.

This sequence joins TRBV5-8 and TRBJ2-7; no reliable D call. Germline V gene lookup returns CDR1 SGHTS and CDR2 YDEGEE. This CDR3 is built from 15 residues. Trimming took off 3 bases at V and 4 bases at J, with 17 bases between the two ends. The CDR3 nucleotides are TGTGCCAGCAGCTCCCGATGGGCCCGACCTTACGAGCAGTACTTC. Residues: CASSSRWARPYEQYF.

This sequence joins TRBV27 and TRBJ1-4; 7 bases map to TRBD1. Trimming at V came to 1 base and at J to 7 bases, leaving 12 bases not matched to a gene. The CDR3 totals 17 residues. The germline V gene encodes CDR1 MNHEY and CDR2 SMNVEV (reference sequence). The CDR3 nucleotides are TGTGCCAGCAGTTTATTGGGAGATCGACAGGGTTTTGAAAAACTGTTTTTT. This sequence encodes CASSLLGDRQGFEKLFF.

The gene calls are TRBV13 and TRBJ2-3, with 11 bases lining up with TRBD2. V trimming: 5 bases; J trimming: 0 bases; junction bases outside the gene matches: 13. The germline CDR1 and CDR2 sequences are PRHDT and FYEKMQ (reference sequence). The CDR3 sequence is 19 residues long. The CDR3 loop reads CASSGGAPRLAGSTDTQYF. In nucleotides, the CDR3 is TGTGCCAGCAGCGGGGGTGCCCCGCGACTAGCGGGAAGCACAGATACGCAGTATTTT. The variable domain in full, with the rest retrieved from reference TRBV13 and TRBJ2-3, is AAGVIQSPRHLIKEKRETATLKCYPIPRHDTVYWYQQGPGQDPQFLISFYEKMQSDKGSIPDRFSAQQFSDYHSELNMSSLELGDSALYFCASSGGAPRLAGSTDTQYFGPGTRLTVL.

The chain recombines TRBV7-2 with TRBJ2-5; tentative D call: TRBD1 (5 bases). Germline V gene sequence: CDR1 SGHTA, CDR2 FQGNSA. The CDR3 sequence is 12 residues long. The germline V and J ends were trimmed by 5 bases and 3 bases, with 7 bases remaining between them. CDR3 protein: CASSDREETQYF. As DNA, the CDR3 is TGTGCCAGCAGCGACAGAGAAGAGACCCAGTACTTC.

The V and J genes are TRBV27 and TRBJ2-1; 7 bases are shared with TRBD1. Trimming cost V 11 bases and J 0 bases; bases outside gene matches: 7. CDR3 size: 14 residues. The germline V gene encodes CDR1 MNHEY and CDR2 SMNVEV (reference sequence). CDR3 loop: CAAKGASSYNEQFF. Written as DNA, the CDR3 is TGTGCCGCGAAGGGGGCTAGCTCCTACAATGAGCAGTTCTTC.

CDR3 sequence (DNA): TGTGCCAGCAGCTTCCCGGGACGGATTTACAATGAGCAGTTCTTC. Protein: CASSFPGRIYNEQFF. V and J are TRBV5-4 and TRBJ2-1; D tentatively reads TRBD1 or TRBD2 (5 bases each). There are 15 residues in the CDR3. Germline V gene lookup returns CDR1 SGHNT and CDR2 YYREEE (reference sequence). The V end was cut by 2 bases, the J end by 4 bases, with 13 bases between.

In this sample, this clone turned up once. This sample includes further DNA sequences coding for the same CDR3. V usage is TRBV28 and J usage is TRBJ2-1, with TRBD2 as a possible D gene (6 bases). Trimming removed 6 bases at V and 4 bases at J, with 10 bases between. This CDR3 spans 13 amino acids. Per germline, CDR1 MDHEN and CDR2 SYDVKM. CDR3 DNA: TGTGCCAGCAGCCCGGGGGTTTACAATGAGCAGTTCTTC. It encodes CASSPGVYNEQFF.

CDR3 sequence: CASSSGQGHNEQFF. As DNA, the CDR3 is TGTGCCAGCAGCTCGGGACAGGGGCACAATGAGCAGTTCTTC. The rearrangement joins TRBV7-9 to TRBJ2-1; TRBD1 agrees at 10 bases. V dropped 4 bases and J dropped 5; count of bases not matched to a gene: 2. CDR1 and CDR2 from the germline V gene are SEHNR and FQNEAQ (reference sequence). This CDR3 spans 14 amino acids.

V gene TRBV21-1 combines with J gene TRBJ1-2. TRBV21-1 is described as a pseudogene. The CDR3 sequence is 14 residues long. CDR3 region: CARNTGTSRDGYTF. The CDR3, as DNA: TGTGCCAGGAACACCGGGACGTCCAGAGATGGCTACACCTTC.

The chain has TRBV11-2 and TRBJ2-7; the D is unclear. This CDR3 spans 14 amino acids. V was cut by 5 bases and J by 7 bases, with 18 bases left in between. Germline values: CDR1 SGHAT, CDR2 FQNNGV. The CDR3 spells CASSQDGSFGEQYF. The CDR3, as DNA: TGTGCCAGCAGCCAGGACGGATCCTTCGGTGAGCAGTACTTC. Full variable domain (outside the CDR3, taken from reference TRBV11-2 and TRBJ2-7): EAGVAQSPRYKIIEKRQSVAFWCNPISGHATLYWYQQILGQGPKLLIQFQNNGVVDDSQLPKDRFSAERLKGVDSTLKIQPAKLEDSAVYLCASSQDGSFGEQYFGPGTRLTVT.

The chain carries TRBV2 and TRBJ1-2; 7 bases agree with TRBD1. Losses at the gene ends were 6 bases for V and 7 bases for J; bases not matched to a gene: 11. Germline assignment: CDR1 SNHLY and CDR2 FYNNEI. This CDR3 contains 14 residues. DNA for the CDR3: TGTGCCAGCAGCCCGAGAGACAGGGACGGTGGCTACACCTTC. Amino acid sequence: CASSPRDRDGGYTF.

As regards this clone: This CDR3 is also generated by other DNA sequences in the sample. CDR3 amino acids: CASSNLGTPSYGYTF. As DNA, the CDR3 is TGTGCCAGCAGTAATTTGGGAACTCCTTCCTATGGCTACACCTTC. J is TRBJ1-2 and V is TRBV27; D is undetermined. The CDR3 has 15 amino acids. Trimming stripped 5 bases from V and 4 bases from J, with 17 bases between. Germline V gene lookup returns CDR1 MNHEY and CDR2 SMNVEV (reference sequence).

The rearrangement links TRBV5-6 to TRBJ1-5; D remains ambiguous. The V and J ends lost 3 bases and 7 bases respectively, with 11 bases between them. The germline V gene encodes CDR1 SGHDT and CDR2 YYEEEE. The CDR3 consists of 13 residues. This CDR3 is CASSSVEAQPQHF. CDR3 nucleotide sequence: TGTGCCAGCAGCTCAGTAGAAGCGCAGCCCCAGCATTTT. The full variable domain, rest sourced from reference TRBV5-6 and TRBJ1-5, is DAGVTQSPTHLIKTRGQQVTLRCSPKSGHDTVSWYQQALGQGPQFIFQYYEEEERQRGNFPDRFSGHQFPNYSSELNVNALLLGDSALYLCASSSVEAQPQHFGDGTRLSIL.

V and J are TRBV6-5 and TRBJ1-1; D gene uncertain. Germline values: CDR1 MNHEY, CDR2 SVGAGI. Trimming took 0 bases from V and 4 from J, leaving 15 bases between them. The CDR3 sequence is 16 residues long. The DNA for the CDR3 is TGTGCCAGCAGTTACTCAGGCCGGGAAGAGGGCACTGAAGCTTTCTTT. Protein product: CASSYSGREEGTEAFF.

V and J are TRBV4-1 and TRBJ1-1; the D is unclear. In germline, CDR1 is MGHRA, CDR2 YSYEKL. The V end lost 4 bases, the J end lost 6 bases, and 18 bases lay between the germline ends. CDR3 size: 15 residues. The CDR3 DNA is TGCGCCAGCAGCCTCGATGCGGGAACCGGTGCTGAAGCTTTCTTT. Protein sequence: CASSLDAGTGAEAFF.

The chain is built from TRBV5-6 and TRBJ1-1, with 7 bases that match TRBD1. This CDR3 is 15 amino acids long. With 0 bases clipped from V and 4 bases from J, the junction kept 6 bases outside the gene matches. From germline, CDR1 is SGHDT and CDR2 YYEEEE. The CDR3, as DNA: TGTGCCAGCAGCTTGGCACAGGGGAAAGCCACTGAAGCTTTCTTT. It codes for CASSLAQGKATEAFF. Full variable domain (outside the CDR3, taken from reference TRBV5-6 and TRBJ1-1): DAGVTQSPTHLIKTRGQQVTLRCSPKSGHDTVSWYQQALGQGPQFIFQYYEEEERQRGNFPDRFSGHQFPNYSSELNVNALLLGDSALYLCASSLAQGKATEAFFGQGTRLTVV.

The genes are TRBV5-6 and TRBJ2-7; 13 bases are a match to TRBD2. Losses at the gene ends were 2 bases for V and 12 bases for J; bases not matched to a gene: 5. Germline CDR1 reads SGHDT; CDR2 reads YYEEEE. The CDR3 spans 13 residues. This CDR3 is CASSFEGTSGMYF. DNA for the CDR3: TGTGCCAGCAGCTTTGAAGGGACTAGCGGGATGTACTTC.

This chain connects TRBV13 to TRBJ1-1; D remains ambiguous. The CDR3 is made up of 13 amino acids. Germline CDR1 and CDR2: PRHDT and FYEKMQ (reference sequence). V was pared by 1 base and J by 1 base, with 4 bases between. CDR3 loop: CASSLARNTEAFF. CDR3 coding DNA: TGTGCCAGCAGCTTAGCCAGGAACACTGAAGCTTTCTTT.

V is TRBV5-1 and J is TRBJ2-7; a weak D match, TRBD2 (6 bases). Germline CDR1 and CDR2: SGHRS and YFSETQ. This CDR3 spans 12 amino acids. V was pared by 4 bases and J by 7 bases, with 12 bases between. The CDR3, as DNA: TGCGCCAGCAGCGTTGAAGGGACTGAGCAGTACTTC. This translates into CASSVEGTEQYF.

The J gene is TRBJ2-7, the V gene TRBV5-1, with D possibly matching TRBD2 (6 bases). Germline V CDR1 and CDR2: SGHRS, YFSETQ. The V end lost 0 bases, the J end lost 2 bases, and 9 bases lay between the germline ends. The CDR3 consists of 14 residues. The CDR3 DNA reads TGCGCCAGCAGCTTGGCCGGGAGCCCCTACGAGCAGTACTTC. Protein: CASSLAGSPYEQYF.

The chain links TRBV9 to TRBJ2-7, with a weak D call TRBD2 (5 bases). CDR1 is SGDLS, CDR2 YYNGEE, per germline. Trimming stripped 4 bases from V and 2 bases from J, with 19 bases between. The CDR3 has 16 amino acids. DNA of the CDR3: TGTGCCAGCAGCAACGGGATGACCAACCCCACCTACGAGCAGTACTTC. Encoded protein: CASSNGMTNPTYEQYF. Full variable domain (rest looked up from reference TRBV9 and TRBJ2-7): DSGVTQTPKHLITATGQRVTLRCSPRSGDLSVYWYQQSLDQGLQFLIQYYNGEERAKGNILERFSAQQFPDLHSELNLSSLELGDSALYFCASSNGMTNPTYEQYFGPGTRLTVT.

The chain uses TRBV9 and TRBJ2-7; 9 bases agree with TRBD2. This CDR3 is 16 amino acids long. The V gene's germline CDR1 is SGDLS and CDR2 YYNGEE. The V gene end was trimmed by 0 bases and the J gene end by 3 bases; junction bases not matched to a gene: 7. Here the CDR3 reads CASSVGGASGIYEQYF. The CDR3 bases are TGTGCCAGCAGCGTAGGCGGGGCTAGCGGGATCTACGAGCAGTACTTC.

The rearrangement joins TRBV27 to TRBJ2-3, with 8 bases identical to TRBD1. CDR1 is MNHEY, CDR2 SMNVEV, per germline (reference sequence). The CDR3 has 14 residues. V dropped 5 bases and J dropped 4; count of bases not matched to a gene: 5. The CDR3 nucleotides read TGTGCCAGCAGTCCGACAGGGGATTCAGATACGCAGTATTTT. This sequence encodes CASSPTGDSDTQYF.

This clone was recorded a few times. The V call is TRBV30, the J call TRBJ1-1; D uncertain. V was cut by 1 base and J by 2 bases, with 5 bases left in between. CDR1 and CDR2 from the germline V gene are GTSNPN and SVGIG (reference sequence). The length of the CDR3 is 12 residues. This chain's CDR3 is CAWSDSNTEAFF. CDR3 coding DNA: TGTGCCTGGAGTGACAGTAACACTGAAGCTTTCTTT. Filled out from reference TRBV30 and TRBJ1-1, the complete variable domain reads SQTIHQWPATLVQPVGSPLSLECTVEGTSNPNLYWYRQAAGRGLQLLFYSVGIGQISSEVPQNLSASRPQDRQFILSSKKLLLSDSGFYLCAWSDSNTEAFFGQGTRLTVV.